The 15 T cell receptor beta chains presented below share a single source sample, sequenced in a study of cytotoxic CD8 clonotypes in ibrutinib-treated CLL. Assay: immunoSEQ multiplex PCR; the TCRdb copy retains only in-frame clones and omits some. The sample yields fewer than 200,000 clones, about four fifths seen once. The sample consisted of PBMCs, taken after 24 months of ibrutinib treatment. These receptor sequences come from a human donor with chronic lymphocytic leukemia.

This chain uses TRBV10-3 with TRBJ2-1; maybe TRBD1 (5 bases). This CDR3 region has 15 residues. Germline-derived CDR1 and CDR2 are ENHRY and SYGVKD. Trimming left V 7 bases short and J 9 bases short, with 22 bases between. Written as DNA, the CDR3 is TGTGCCATCACCAGGGCTTGGCTCTCGTTTGGTGAGCAGTTCTTC. Amino acids: CAITRAWLSFGEQFF.

V usage is TRBV5-1 and J usage is TRBJ2-1; the D is unclear. The germline gives CDR1 SGHRS, CDR2 YFSETQ. Trimming removed 0 bases from V and 7 bases from J, with 14 bases in between. The CDR3 is 15 amino acids. CDR3 sequence reads: CASSLADAELNEQFF. The CDR3, as DNA: TGCGCCAGCAGCTTGGCCGACGCAGAGCTGAATGAGCAGTTCTTC.

The V and J genes are TRBV6-6 and TRBJ1-1, with 7 bases fitting TRBD1. Germline CDR1 is MNHNY and CDR2 is SVGAGI (reference sequence). This CDR3 has 14 amino acids. The V gene end was trimmed by 2 bases and the J gene end by 3 bases; junction bases not matched to a gene: 3. CDR3 nucleotide sequence: TGTGCCAGCAGTTACAGGACAGGAGACACTGAAGCTTTCTTT. It translates to CASSYRTGDTEAFF.

This rearrangement joins TRBV15 to TRBJ2-3, with D maybe TRBD2 (5 bases). Trimming took 0 bases from V and 6 from J, leaving 7 bases between them. The CDR3 totals 13 residues. The germline V gene has CDR1 LNHNV and CDR2 YYDKDF (reference sequence). The CDR3 nucleotides read TGTGCCACCAGCAGAGATGGGGAGGATACGCAGTATTTT. Translating it yields CATSRDGEDTQYF.

V and J are TRBV28 and TRBJ2-3; TRBD2 agrees at 7 bases. This CDR3 has 12 amino acids. Germline lookup yields CDR1 MDHEN and CDR2 SYDVKM. Germline trimming cut 10 bases from V and 9 bases from J; bases unmatched to any gene: 10. The CDR3 DNA is TGTGCCACGCTAGGTGGGAGGGAGACGCAGTATTTT. Translated: CATLGGRETQYF.

The CDR3 nucleotides are TGTGCCAGCAGCTTGGTTGGGGATGGAACTGAAGCTTTCTTT. Translated, it gives CASSLVGDGTEAFF. The V call is TRBV7-2, the J call TRBJ1-1; no clear D gene. V was clipped by 3 bases and J by 5 bases, with 13 bases between them. This CDR3 is built from 14 residues. Germline CDR1 reads SGHTA; CDR2 reads FQGNSA. The variable domain in full, completed from reference TRBV7-2 and TRBJ1-1, reads GAGVSQSPSNKVTEKGKDVELRCDPISGHTALYWYRQSLGQGLEFLIYFQGNSAPDKSGLPSDRFSAERTGGSVSTLTIQRTQQEDSAVYLCASSLVGDGTEAFFGQGTRLTVV.

The genes are TRBV7-6 and TRBJ2-7, with D perhaps given as TRBD1 or TRBD2 (6 bases each). Germline loops: CDR1 SGHVS, CDR2 FNYEAQ. The V gene lost 2 bases and the J gene lost 1 base, with 9 bases spanning the gap. CDR3 length equals 14 residues. Here the CDR3 reads CASSLKGGSYEQYF. The CDR3 region has the DNA TGTGCCAGCAGCTTAAAAGGGGGGTCCTACGAGCAGTACTTC.

The gene calls are TRBV7-2 and TRBJ2-7; D unresolved. The CDR3 runs to 12 residues. The germline V and J ends were trimmed by 5 bases and 4 bases, with 9 bases remaining between them. The germline V gene has CDR1 SGHTA and CDR2 FQGNSA. The DNA for the CDR3 is TGTGCCAGCAGCCTGCCTCGGTACGAGCAGTACTTC. It translates to CASSLPRYEQYF.

In its sample, this clone was seen once. This rearrangement joins TRBV19 to TRBJ2-1; 10 bases match TRBD1. J gave up 7 bases and V 4 bases, and 7 bases lay outside the gene matches. The CDR3 totals 15 residues. The V gene's germline CDR1 is LNHDA and CDR2 SQIVND (reference sequence). The CDR3 spells CASSTGQGVRNEQFF. CDR3 in DNA: TGTGCCAGTAGTACCGGACAGGGGGTCCGGAATGAGCAGTTCTTC.

This clone was observed a single time. The chain joins TRBV30 to TRBJ2-3; D uncertain. Per germline, CDR1 GTSNPN and CDR2 SVGIG (reference sequence). CDR3 size: 14 residues. The V gene lost 3 bases and the J gene lost 0 bases, with 10 bases spanning the gap. The CDR3 region is CAWRVDSSTDTQYF. The CDR3 region has the DNA TGTGCCTGGAGGGTGGATTCTAGCACAGATACGCAGTATTTT.

This chain connects TRBV27 to TRBJ2-1, with 10 bases matching TRBD2. Germline V gene lookup returns CDR1 MNHEY and CDR2 SMNVEV (reference sequence). The CDR3 totals 16 residues. After removal of 7 bases from V and 9 bases from J, the junction contained 15 bases not matched to a gene. This chain's CDR3 is CASTPVEAGGGGEQFF. As DNA, the CDR3 is TGTGCCAGCACCCCGGTCGAAGCGGGAGGGGGTGGTGAGCAGTTCTTC.

This clone was seen just once. CDR3 protein: CAWSPMGSYGYTF. The CDR3 nucleotides read TGTGCCTGGAGTCCCATGGGGAGCTATGGCTACACCTTC. The chain employs TRBV30 and TRBJ1-2; no clear D gene. Trimming took off 2 bases at V and 4 bases at J, with 11 bases between the two ends. CDR1 is GTSNPN, CDR2 SVGIG, per germline (reference sequence). The CDR3 totals 13 residues.

This chain links TRBV10-3 with TRBJ2-7; 8 nucleotides match TRBD2. Germline V gene data show CDR1 as ENHRY and CDR2 as SYGVKD. V trimming: 6 bases; J trimming: 6 bases; junction bases outside the gene matches: 7. This CDR3 comprises 13 residues. The CDR3 region is CAISSGTRGEQYF. Here the CDR3 DNA reads TGTGCCATCAGCTCCGGGACTAGGGGCGAGCAGTACTTC.

This clone has just one count. This chain connects TRBV6-5 to TRBJ1-4; D perhaps matches TRBD1 (6 bases). V lost 7 bases, J lost 6 bases, and 15 bases lay in between. The germline CDR1 and CDR2 sequences are MNHEY and SVGAGI. CDR3 length: 14 residues. CDR3 DNA: TGTGCCAGCACCACAGGGTTGGGGGATGAAAAACTGTTTTTT. Encoded protein: CASTTGLGDEKLFF.

This chain uses TRBV7-9 with TRBJ1-6; 9 nucleotides match TRBD1. CDR1 and CDR2 (germline): SEHNR, FQNEAQ (reference sequence). The CDR3 contains 15 residues. V trimming: 5 bases; J trimming: 10 bases; junction bases outside the gene matches: 9. CDR3 residues: CASSATQGARSPLHF. Here the CDR3 DNA reads TGTGCCAGCAGCGCTACACAGGGGGCGCGGTCACCCCTCCACTTT.